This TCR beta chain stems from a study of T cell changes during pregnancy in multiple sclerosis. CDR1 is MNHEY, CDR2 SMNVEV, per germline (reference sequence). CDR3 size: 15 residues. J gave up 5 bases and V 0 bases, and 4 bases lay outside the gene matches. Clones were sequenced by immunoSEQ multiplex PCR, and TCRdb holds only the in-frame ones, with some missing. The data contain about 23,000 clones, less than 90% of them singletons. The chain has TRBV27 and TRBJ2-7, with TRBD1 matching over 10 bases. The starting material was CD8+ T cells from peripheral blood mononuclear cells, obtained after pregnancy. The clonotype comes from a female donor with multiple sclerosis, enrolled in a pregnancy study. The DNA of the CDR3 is TGTGCCAGCAGTTTATCGGGACAGGGGACCAACGAGCAGTACTTC. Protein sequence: CASSLSGQGTNEQYF.